This entry features one T cell receptor beta chain sequence. Its target is unknown. The CDR3 contains 17 residues. Germline CDR1 reads SGHTA; CDR2 reads FQGNSA. Trimming removed 3 bases from V and 3 bases from J, with 21 bases in between. This sample was included in a study of cytomegalovirus exposure and HLA in healthy donors. General observations from the study: Investigators reported 150 to 200 TCR beta chains as tied to cytomegalovirus.

The assay was immunoSEQ multiplex PCR, and TCRdb's table has in-frame clones only and misses some. Found here are roughly 300,000 clones, about 90% of them singletons; the top ten hold more than 0.9%. This TCR was sampled from a woman under 40 in good health and CMV-seropositive. The chain employs TRBV7-2 and TRBJ2-7, with D unclear. Material: PBMCs. The CDR3 sequence is CASSFTRFETLYYEQYF. CDR3 nucleotide sequence: TGTGCCAGCAGCTTCACAAGATTTGAAACGCTCTACTACGAGCAGTACTTC.